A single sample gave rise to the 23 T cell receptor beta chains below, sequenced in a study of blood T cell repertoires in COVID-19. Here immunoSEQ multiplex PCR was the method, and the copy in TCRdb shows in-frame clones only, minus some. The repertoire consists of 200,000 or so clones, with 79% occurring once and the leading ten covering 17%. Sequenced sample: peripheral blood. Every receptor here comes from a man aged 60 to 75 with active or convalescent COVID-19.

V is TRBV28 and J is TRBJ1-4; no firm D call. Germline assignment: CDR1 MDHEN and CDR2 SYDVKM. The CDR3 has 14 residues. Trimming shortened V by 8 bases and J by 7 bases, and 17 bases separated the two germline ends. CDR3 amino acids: CASGRPELGEKLFF. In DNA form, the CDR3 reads TGTGCCAGCGGCCGACCTGAACTAGGTGAAAAACTGTTTTTT.

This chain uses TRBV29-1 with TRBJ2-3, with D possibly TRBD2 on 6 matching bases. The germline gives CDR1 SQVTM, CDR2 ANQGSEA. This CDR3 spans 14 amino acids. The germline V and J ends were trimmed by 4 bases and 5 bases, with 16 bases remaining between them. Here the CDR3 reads CSVGYGMEGDTQYF. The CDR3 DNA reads TGCAGCGTTGGGTACGGGATGGAGGGAGATACGCAGTATTTT.

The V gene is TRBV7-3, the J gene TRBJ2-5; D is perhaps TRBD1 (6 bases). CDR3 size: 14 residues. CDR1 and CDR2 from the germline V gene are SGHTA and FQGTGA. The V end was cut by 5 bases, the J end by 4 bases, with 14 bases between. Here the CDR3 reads CASSVQGLAETQYF. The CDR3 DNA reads TGTGCCAGCAGCGTACAGGGATTAGCAGAGACCCAGTACTTC.

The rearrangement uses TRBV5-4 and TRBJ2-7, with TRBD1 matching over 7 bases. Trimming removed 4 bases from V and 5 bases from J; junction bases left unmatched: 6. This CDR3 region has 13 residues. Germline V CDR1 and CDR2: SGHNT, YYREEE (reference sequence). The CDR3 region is CASSPDRVNEQYF. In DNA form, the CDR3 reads TGTGCCAGCAGCCCAGACAGGGTAAACGAGCAGTACTTC.

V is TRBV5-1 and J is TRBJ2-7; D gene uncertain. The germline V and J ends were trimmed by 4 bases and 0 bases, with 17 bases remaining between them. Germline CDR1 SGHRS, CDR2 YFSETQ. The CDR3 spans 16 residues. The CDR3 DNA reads TGCGCCAGCAGCCTCGGTGATACTCCTAGCTCCTACGAGCAGTACTTC. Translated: CASSLGDTPSSYEQYF. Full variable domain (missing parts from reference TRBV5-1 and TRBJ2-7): KAGVTQTPRYLIKTRGQQVTLSCSPISGHRSVSWYQQTPGQGLQFLFEYFSETQRNKGNFPGRFSGRQFSNSRSEMNVSTLELGDSALYLCASSLGDTPSSYEQYFGPGTRLTVT.

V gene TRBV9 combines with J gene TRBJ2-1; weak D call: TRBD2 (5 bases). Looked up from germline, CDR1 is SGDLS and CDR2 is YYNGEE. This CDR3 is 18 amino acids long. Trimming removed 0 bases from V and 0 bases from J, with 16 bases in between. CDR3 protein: CASSVDFGGLSSYNEQFF. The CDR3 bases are TGTGCCAGCAGCGTAGACTTTGGAGGCTTGAGCTCCTACAATGAGCAGTTCTTC.

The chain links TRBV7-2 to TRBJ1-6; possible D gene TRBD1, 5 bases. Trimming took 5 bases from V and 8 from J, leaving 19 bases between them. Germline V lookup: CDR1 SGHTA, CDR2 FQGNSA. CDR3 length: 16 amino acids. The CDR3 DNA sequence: TGTGCCAGCAGCCTGACAGATCTAATGACGGATTCACCCCTCCACTTT. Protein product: CASSLTDLMTDSPLHF.

The CDR3 loop reads CASSLASAGGLHEQYF. For the CDR3, the DNA is TGCGCCAGCAGCTTGGCTTCGGCAGGGGGCCTGCACGAGCAGTACTTC. The V and J genes are TRBV5-1 and TRBJ2-7, with 8 bases lining up with TRBD1. The trim removed 0 bases at V and 5 bases at J, leaving 10 bases unmatched. Per germline, CDR1 SGHRS and CDR2 YFSETQ. The CDR3 contains 16 residues.

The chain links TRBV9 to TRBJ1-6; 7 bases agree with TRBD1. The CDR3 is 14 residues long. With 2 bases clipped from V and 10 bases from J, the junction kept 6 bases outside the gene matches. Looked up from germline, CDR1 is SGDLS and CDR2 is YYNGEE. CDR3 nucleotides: TGTGCCAGCAGCGTCACAGGGGAAGACTCACCCCTCCACTTT. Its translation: CASSVTGEDSPLHF.

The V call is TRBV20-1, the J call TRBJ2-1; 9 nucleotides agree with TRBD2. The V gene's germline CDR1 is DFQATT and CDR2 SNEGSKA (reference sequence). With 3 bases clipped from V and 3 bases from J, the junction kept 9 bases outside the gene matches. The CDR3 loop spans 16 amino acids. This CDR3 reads CSASPPSGELYNEQFF. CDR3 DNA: TGCAGTGCTAGTCCCCCTAGCGGGGAACTCTACAATGAGCAGTTCTTC.

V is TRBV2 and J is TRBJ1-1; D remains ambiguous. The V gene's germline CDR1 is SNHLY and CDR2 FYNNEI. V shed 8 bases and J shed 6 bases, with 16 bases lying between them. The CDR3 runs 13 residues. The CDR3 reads CASRREIGAEAFF. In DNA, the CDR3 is TGTGCCAGCCGCCGGGAAATTGGCGCTGAAGCTTTCTTT.

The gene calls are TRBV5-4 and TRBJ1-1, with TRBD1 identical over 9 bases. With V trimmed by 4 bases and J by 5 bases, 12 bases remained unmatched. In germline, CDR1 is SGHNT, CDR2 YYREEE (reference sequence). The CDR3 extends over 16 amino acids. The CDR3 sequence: CASSQGQGGAITEAFF. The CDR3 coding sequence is TGTGCCAGCAGCCAGGGACAGGGAGGCGCGATAACTGAAGCTTTCTTT.

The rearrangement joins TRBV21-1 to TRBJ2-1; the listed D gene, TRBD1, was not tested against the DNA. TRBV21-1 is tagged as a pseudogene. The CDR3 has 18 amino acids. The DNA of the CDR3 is TGTGCCAGCAGCAAAGGGTGGCAGGGCCGAATGCTAAACAATGAGCAGTTCTTC. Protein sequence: CASSKGWQGRMLNNEQFF.

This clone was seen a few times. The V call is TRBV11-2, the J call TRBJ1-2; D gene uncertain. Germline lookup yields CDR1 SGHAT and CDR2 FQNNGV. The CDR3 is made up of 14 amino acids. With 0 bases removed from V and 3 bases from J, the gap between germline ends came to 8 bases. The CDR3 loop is CASSLDHGDYGYTF. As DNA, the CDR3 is TGTGCCAGCAGCTTAGATCACGGAGACTATGGCTACACCTTC.

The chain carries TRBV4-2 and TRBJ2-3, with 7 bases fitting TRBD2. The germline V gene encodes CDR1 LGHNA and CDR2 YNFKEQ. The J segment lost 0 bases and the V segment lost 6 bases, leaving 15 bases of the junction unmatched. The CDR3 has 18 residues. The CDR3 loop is CASSRNRLAVSSTDTQYF. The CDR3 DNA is TGTGCCAGCAGTCGCAACAGGCTAGCGGTTAGCAGCACAGATACGCAGTATTTT.

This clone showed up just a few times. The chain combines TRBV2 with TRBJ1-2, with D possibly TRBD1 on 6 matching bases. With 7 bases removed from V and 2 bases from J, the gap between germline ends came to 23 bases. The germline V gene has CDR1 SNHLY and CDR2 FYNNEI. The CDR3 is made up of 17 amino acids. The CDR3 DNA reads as TGTGCCAGCACGACAATTACAGGGAGGGGAGGGAACTATGGCTACACCTTC. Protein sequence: CASTTITGRGGNYGYTF.

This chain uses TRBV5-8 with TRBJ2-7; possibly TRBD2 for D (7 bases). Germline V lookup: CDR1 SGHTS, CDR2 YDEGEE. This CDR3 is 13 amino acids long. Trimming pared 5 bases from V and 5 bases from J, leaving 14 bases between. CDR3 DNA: TGTGCCAGCAGGTCTAGGGGGGGCGACGAGCAGTACTTC. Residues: CASRSRGGDEQYF.

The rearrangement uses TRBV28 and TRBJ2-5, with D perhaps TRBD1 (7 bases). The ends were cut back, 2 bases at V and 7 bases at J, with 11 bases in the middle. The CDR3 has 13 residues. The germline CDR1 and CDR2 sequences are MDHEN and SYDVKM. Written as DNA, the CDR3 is TGTGCCAGCAGTTTAGACAGGGAGGTGACCCAGTACTTC. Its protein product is CASSLDREVTQYF.

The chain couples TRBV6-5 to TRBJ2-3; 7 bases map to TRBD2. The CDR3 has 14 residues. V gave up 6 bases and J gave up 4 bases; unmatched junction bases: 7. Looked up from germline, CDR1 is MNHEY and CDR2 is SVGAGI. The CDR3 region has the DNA TGTGCCAGCAGCCTCGCTAGCGGTTCAGATACGCAGTATTTT. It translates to CASSLASGSDTQYF.

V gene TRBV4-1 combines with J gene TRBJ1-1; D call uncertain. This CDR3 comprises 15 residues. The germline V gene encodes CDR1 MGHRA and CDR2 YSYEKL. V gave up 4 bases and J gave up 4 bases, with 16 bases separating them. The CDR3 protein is CASSPLGGVGTEAFF. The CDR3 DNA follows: TGCGCCAGCAGCCCCCTGGGCGGGGTGGGCACTGAAGCTTTCTTT.

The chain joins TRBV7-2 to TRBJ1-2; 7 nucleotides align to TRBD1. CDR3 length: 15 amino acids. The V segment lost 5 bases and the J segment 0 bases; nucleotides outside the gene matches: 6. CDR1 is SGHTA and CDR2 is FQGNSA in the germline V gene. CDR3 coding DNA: TGTGCCAGCAGCCAACAGACAGGGACTAACTATGGCTACACCTTC. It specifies CASSQQTGTNYGYTF.

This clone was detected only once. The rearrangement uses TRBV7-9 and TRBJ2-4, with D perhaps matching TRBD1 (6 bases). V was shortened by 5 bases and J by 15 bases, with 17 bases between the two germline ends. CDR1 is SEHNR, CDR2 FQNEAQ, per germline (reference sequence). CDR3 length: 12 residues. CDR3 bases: TGTGCCAGCAGCCTCATAGGACAGCGAGGGTACTTC. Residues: CASSLIGQRGYF.

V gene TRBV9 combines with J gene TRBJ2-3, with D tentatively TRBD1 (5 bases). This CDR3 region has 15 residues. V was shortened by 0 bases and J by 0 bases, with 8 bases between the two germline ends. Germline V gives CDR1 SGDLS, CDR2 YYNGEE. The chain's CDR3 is CASSVEGASTDTQYF. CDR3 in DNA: TGTGCCAGCAGCGTAGAAGGGGCTAGCACAGATACGCAGTATTTT.